The following is a T cell receptor (beta chain) sequence with its context. Only in-frame clones appear in the TCRdb table, and some are missing; sequencing was by immunoSEQ multiplex PCR. The sample contains 120,000 to 150,000 clones, 80% to 90% of which appear only once. These data originate in a study of blood T cell repertoires in COVID-19. Germline CDR1 is SQVTM and CDR2 is ANQGSEA. The ends lost 4 bases at V and 2 bases at J; junction bases unmatched: 5. The CDR3 extends over 14 amino acids. The chain employs TRBV29-1 and TRBJ2-5; 9 bases line up with TRBD2. The TCR sequence derives from a woman aged 60-75 years with COVID-19, enrolled during active disease. The source material was peripheral blood. The DNA of the CDR3 is TGCAGCGTTGGTCTAGCGGGGCCTCAAGAGACCCAGTACTTC. It yields the protein CSVGLAGPQETQYF.